This is a list of T cell receptor beta chains from one sample in a study of blood T cells in healthy people across ages. Each CDR3 protein gets one entry after TCRdb re-called the 5' RACE reads with MiXCR. The profile covers over 700,000 distinct CDR3 sequences, with about 53% appearing a single time and 40% to 50% taken by the ten largest. Sequenced: blood. The receptors derive from a man older than 75 in good health. Both conserved end residues are part of each CDR3.

J,V,CDR3
TRBJ2-4,TRBV6-5,CASVTHGGGQEQYF
TRBJ2-5,TRBV20-1,CSATGTSGGQETQYF
TRBJ2-1,TRBV11-2,CASSSLASSYNEQFF
TRBJ2-4,TRBV5-1,CASSGGQGNNIQYF
TRBJ2-7,TRBV7-2,CASSLTSGSRAYEQYF
TRBJ1-2,TRBV29-1,CSVGTLGYGYTF
TRBJ2-2,TRBV2,CASSTSGRPDTGELFF
NA,TRBV7-7,CASSLDGGNEQYF
TRBJ2-1,TRBV6-6,CASSTSDRGTRQFF
TRBJ2-1,TRBV10-3,CAISDQPRTSGMGEQFF
TRBJ2-6,TRBV27,CASCSGGLSGANVLTF
TRBJ1-4,TRBV7-9,CASSFIPATNEKLFF
TRBJ2-6,TRBV3-1,CAGSPRAPSSGANVLTF
TRBJ2-7,TRBV20-1,CSAIRDRPYEQYF
TRBJ1-2,TRBV29-1,CSVERGARINDGYTF
TRBJ1-5,TRBV18,CASSPPTGGDHKPQHF
TRBJ2-1,TRBV3-1,CASSLSDNEQFF
TRBJ2-7,TRBV29-1,CSTGNSYEQYF
TRBJ2-4,TRBV6-6,CASSTSGSTYVQYF
TRBJ2-1,TRBV7-2,CASSSRQGVFNEQFF
TRBJ2-1,TRBV6-5,CASSYSGGDNEQFF
TRBJ2-1,TRBV14,CASSQGTEQFF
TRBJ1-5,TRBV28,CASTPQGRRIRPQHF
TRBJ2-1,TRBV25-1,CASSEWGGNEQFF
TRBJ2-2,TRBV29-1,CSVGLGNTGELFF
TRBJ2-7,TRBV29-1,CSAGGQGVTYEQYF